Following are 26 T cell receptor beta chains from one sample sequenced in a study of OX40 agonist ivuxolimab in advanced cancers. Measured with immunoSEQ multiplex PCR; TCRdb has only the in-frame clones, and not every one. The data hold some 5,600 clones, with approximately 81% observed a single time. The sample was CD4+ or CD8+ T cells sorted from blood, taken in a trial of the OX40 agonist ivuxolimab. Receptors were obtained from an adult with an advanced solid tumor such as melanoma, head and neck, liver or kidney cancer.

The rearrangement uses TRBV9 and TRBJ2-3, with D perhaps TRBD1 (5 bases). The V and J ends lost 4 bases and 2 bases respectively, with 17 bases between them. The CDR3 contains 16 residues. Germline V gene lookup returns CDR1 SGDLS and CDR2 YYNGEE. In nucleotides, the CDR3 is TGTGCCAGCAGCCCCGGTGACAGATATTACACAGATACGCAGTATTTT. It is translated as CASSPGDRYYTDTQYF.

The V gene is TRBV6-1, the J gene TRBJ1-2; 8 bases line up with TRBD1. Germline V gene lookup returns CDR1 MNHNS and CDR2 SASEGT. The CDR3 sequence is 17 residues long. V lost 3 bases, J lost 5 bases, and 14 bases stayed unmatched. This CDR3 reads CASSEVLGVRGRYGYTF. CDR3 nucleotides: TGTGCCAGCAGTGAGGTGTTAGGGGTCAGGGGGCGTTATGGCTACACCTTC.

The chain employs TRBV12-5 and TRBJ2-2; 7 bases align to TRBD2. The CDR3 length is 16 residues. Germline-derived CDR1 and CDR2 are LGHNT and FRNRAP. After removal of 4 bases from V and 2 bases from J, the junction contained 7 bases not matched to a gene. CDR3 bases: TGTGCTAGTGGTTCCCCCGGGACTACCAACACCGGGGAGCTGTTTTTT. It specifies CASGSPGTTNTGELFF.

This clone was recorded a few times. This chain uses TRBV5-4 with TRBJ2-1; 11 bases align to TRBD2. Germline-derived CDR1 and CDR2 are SGHNT and YYREEE (reference sequence). The CDR3 sequence is 15 residues long. V lost 5 bases, J lost 7 bases, and 8 bases stayed unmatched. CDR3 region: CASRETSGGPNEQFF. CDR3 in DNA: TGTGCCAGCAGGGAAACTAGCGGGGGACCTAATGAGCAGTTCTTC.

This chain joins TRBV10-3 and TRBJ1-3; no clear D. V lost 3 bases to trimming and J lost 2 bases, with 14 bases between them. There are 16 residues in the CDR3. Germline-derived CDR1 and CDR2 are ENHRY and SYGVKD. CDR3 protein: CAISDPGWGTGNTIYF. For the CDR3, the DNA is TGTGCCATCAGTGACCCGGGGTGGGGTACTGGAAACACCATATATTTT.

The V and J genes are TRBV4-3 and TRBJ2-7; D perhaps matches TRBD2 (7 bases). Per germline, CDR1 LGHNA and CDR2 YSLEER. This CDR3 region has 15 residues. Trimming removed 0 bases at V and 5 bases at J, with 14 bases between. The CDR3 sequence: CASSQERGGDHEQYF. CDR3 DNA: TGCGCCAGCAGCCAAGAGAGGGGGGGGGACCACGAGCAGTACTTC.

Only a few counts were recorded for this clone. The chain has TRBV9 and TRBJ2-3; D is ambiguous. Germline V gene lookup returns CDR1 SGDLS and CDR2 YYNGEE. V was pared by 1 base and J by 2 bases, with 11 bases between. This CDR3 comprises 15 residues. The CDR3: CASSVSGRTTDTQYF. The CDR3 DNA sequence: TGTGCCAGCAGCGTATCCGGCAGAACCACAGATACGCAGTATTTT.

This clone has a single count. V gene TRBV9 combines with J gene TRBJ2-3, with D perhaps TRBD1 or TRBD2 (5 bases each). The CDR3 contains 15 residues. Trimming took 2 bases from V and 2 from J, leaving 12 bases between them. Germline V gives CDR1 SGDLS, CDR2 YYNGEE. The CDR3 region has the DNA TGTGCCAGCAGCGTGGTCTCGGGACCCACAGATACGCAGTATTTT. It specifies CASSVVSGPTDTQYF. The full variable domain, with the rest looked up from reference TRBV9 and TRBJ2-3, is DSGVTQTPKHLITATGQRVTLRCSPRSGDLSVYWYQQSLDQGLQFLIQYYNGEERAKGNILERFSAQQFPDLHSELNLSSLELGDSALYFCASSVVSGPTDTQYFGPGTRLTVL.

V gene TRBV2 combines with J gene TRBJ1-1; no definite D call. Germline CDR1 SNHLY, CDR2 FYNNEI. This CDR3 contains 12 residues. V lost 8 bases and J 0 bases, leaving 7 bases between the germline ends. The CDR3, as DNA: TGTGCCAGCCAGTCGCTGAACACTGAAGCTTTCTTT. It is translated as CASQSLNTEAFF.

The chain carries TRBV5-4 and TRBJ1-2; D gene ambiguous. CDR1 is SGHNT and CDR2 is YYREEE in the germline V gene (reference sequence). The V gene lost 0 bases and the J gene lost 6 bases, with 12 bases spanning the gap. The CDR3 runs 14 residues. The CDR3 DNA sequence: TGTGCCAGCAGCTTGGAGGGAGGAGGGAATGGCTACACCTTC. It translates to CASSLEGGGNGYTF.

CDR3 sequence: CASSQGPPAYNEQFF. CDR3 DNA sequence: TGCGCCAGCAGCCAAGGCCCCCCTGCCTACAATGAGCAGTTCTTC. This sequence joins TRBV4-1 and TRBJ2-1; unclear D gene. V dropped 1 base and J dropped 2 bases, with 9 bases sitting between them. The CDR3 covers 15 residues. In germline, CDR1 is MGHRA, CDR2 YSYEKL.

The genes are TRBV11-3 and TRBJ1-3; 8 bases agree with TRBD1. Germline CDR1 and CDR2: SGHNT and YENEEA. The CDR3 runs to 14 residues. Trimming took 8 bases from V and 1 from J; bases not matched to a gene: 4. The CDR3 sequence: CASGQGSSGNTIYF. The CDR3 DNA follows: TGTGCCAGCGGACAGGGCTCATCTGGAAACACCATATATTTT. The entire variable domain, with the rest obtained from reference TRBV11-3 and TRBJ1-3, is as follows: EAGVVQSPRYKIIEKKQPVAFWCNPISGHNTLYWYLQNLGQGPELLIRYENEEAVDDSQLPKDRFSAERLKGVDSTLKIQPAELGDSAVYLCASGQGSSGNTIYFGEGSWLTVV.

The chain employs TRBV23-1 and TRBJ1-1; D unresolved. TRBV23-1 is known as an ORF, though its function is uncertain. CDR3 size: 12 residues. The V end lost 9 bases, the J end lost 3 bases, and 11 bases lay between the germline ends. The CDR3 bases are TGCGCCAGTCTTTTACCCGACACTGAAGCTTTCTTT. Translated: CASLLPDTEAFF.

V gene TRBV7-3 combines with J gene TRBJ2-2; D is unresolved. Germline V gives CDR1 SGHTA, CDR2 FQGTGA. V was cut by 2 bases and J by 6 bases, with 4 bases left in between. The CDR3 sequence is 12 residues long. CDR3 sequence reads: CASSLSAGELFF. The CDR3 region has the DNA TGTGCCAGCAGCTTATCGGCCGGGGAGCTGTTTTTT.

The rearrangement uses TRBV15 and TRBJ2-1; 9 positions agree with TRBD1. The germline CDR1 and CDR2 sequences are LNHNV and YYDKDF (reference sequence). V gave up 5 bases and J gave up 1 base; unmatched junction bases: 9. The length of the CDR3 is 17 residues. The chain's CDR3 is CATSPRPGTGSYNEQFF. CDR3 DNA: TGTGCCACCAGCCCCCGCCCCGGGACAGGGTCCTACAATGAGCAGTTCTTC.

The chain uses TRBV6-5 and TRBJ2-7, with D possibly being TRBD2 (5 bases). The CDR3 is made up of 14 amino acids. CDR1 is MNHEY, CDR2 SVGAGI, per germline. Trimming left V 5 bases short and J 4 bases short, with 15 bases between. The CDR3 region is CASSTSAGEYEQYF. Written as DNA, the CDR3 is TGTGCCAGCAGTACGTCCGCTGGGGAGTACGAGCAGTACTTC.

The chain recombines TRBV5-1 with TRBJ1-2; 7 bases align to TRBD1. Germline CDR1 reads SGHRS; CDR2 reads YFSETQ. The CDR3 extends over 13 amino acids. V was clipped by 3 bases and J by 4 bases; unmatched bases: 3. The CDR3, as DNA: TGCGCCAGCAGCTCCGGGACAGCCTATGGCTACACCTTC. Amino acid sequence: CASSSGTAYGYTF.

This clone was seen only once. This rearrangement joins TRBV4-3 to TRBJ1-4, with 9 bases lining up with TRBD1. Germline loops: CDR1 LGHNA, CDR2 YSLEER. V was pared by 4 bases and J by 7 bases, with 7 bases of the junction left unmatched. This CDR3 is built from 15 residues. CDR3 in amino acids: CASSRNRGLGEKLFF. The DNA of the CDR3 is TGCGCCAGCAGCCGGAACAGGGGGCTGGGTGAAAAACTGTTTTTT.

V gene TRBV6-1 combines with J gene TRBJ2-7, with TRBD2 as a possible D gene (6 bases). Germline V gives CDR1 MNHNS, CDR2 SASEGT. This CDR3 comprises 15 residues. Trimming cost V 2 bases and J 1 base, with 12 bases left between them. The CDR3 DNA is TGTGCCAGCAGTGAAAGGGACTTTGCTTCCTACGAGCAGTACTTC. Amino acid sequence: CASSERDFASYEQYF.

The table lists this clone with a count of one. This could be a read error, since a much larger clone is one nucleotide away. The V call is TRBV7-6, the J call TRBJ2-7; either TRBD1 or TRBD2 may fit D (5 bases each). The CDR3 loop spans 12 amino acids. Looked up from germline, CDR1 is SGHVS and CDR2 is FNYEAQ. The CDR3 region is CASGLGAGEQYF. CDR3 bases: TGTGCCAGCGGCTTAGGGGCGGGCGAGCAGTACTTC. Combining the CDR3 with reference TRBV7-6 and TRBJ2-7 gives the whole variable domain GAGVSQSPRYKVTKRGQDVALRCDPISGHVSLYWYRQALGQGPEFLTYFNYEAQQDKSGLPNDRFSAERPEGSISTLTIQRTEQRDSAMYRCASGLGAGEQYFGPGTRLTVT.

The chain combines TRBV13 with TRBJ2-5; 7 bases are a match to TRBD2. Germline assignment: CDR1 PRHDT and CDR2 FYEKMQ (reference sequence). This CDR3 has 14 residues. Losses at the gene ends were 5 bases for V and 3 bases for J; bases not matched to a gene: 6. The CDR3: CASSADGRKETQYF. The CDR3 DNA reads TGTGCCAGCAGCGCGGACGGGAGGAAAGAGACCCAGTACTTC. The variable domain in full, with the rest retrieved from reference TRBV13 and TRBJ2-5, is AAGVIQSPRHLIKEKRETATLKCYPIPRHDTVYWYQQGPGQDPQFLISFYEKMQSDKGSIPDRFSAQQFSDYHSELNMSSLELGDSALYFCASSADGRKETQYFGPGTRLLVL.

The chain uses TRBV9 and TRBJ1-2; perhaps TRBD1 as D (6 bases). Deletions cut 0 bases from V and 6 bases from J, with 9 bases between. Germline CDR1 SGDLS, CDR2 YYNGEE. CDR3 size: 13 residues. Here the CDR3 DNA reads TGTGCCAGCAGCGTAGGTCAGGGGAATGGCTACACCTTC. It specifies CASSVGQGNGYTF.

The chain couples TRBV7-6 to TRBJ1-6; D is unresolved. CDR1 and CDR2 (germline): SGHVS, FNYEAQ. The CDR3 runs 15 residues. V lost 2 bases and J lost 11, with 16 bases in between. The DNA for the CDR3 is TGTGCCAGCAGCTTATCGTCTGGAGAAAAGACACCCCTCCACTTT. The encoded protein is CASSLSSGEKTPLHF.

This clone was recorded once. The chain recombines TRBV4-2 with TRBJ1-2; 7 bases align to TRBD1. The V gene's germline CDR1 is LGHNA and CDR2 YNFKEQ. V lost 4 bases and J lost 5; bases outside the gene matches: 7. This CDR3 comprises 14 residues. DNA of the CDR3: TGTGCCAGCAGCCCCCGGGGACAGCCTTATGGCTACACCTTC. This codes for CASSPRGQPYGYTF.

The rearrangement joins TRBV4-1 to TRBJ2-5; the match to TRBD2 covers 10 bases. V lost 3 bases, J lost 1 base, and 5 bases stayed unmatched. Germline V lookup: CDR1 MGHRA, CDR2 YSYEKL. This CDR3 contains 16 residues. As DNA, the CDR3 is TGCGCCAGCAGCCAGGGCGGACTAGCGGCCCAAGAGACCCAGTACTTC. Its protein product is CASSQGGLAAQETQYF.

The chain carries TRBV7-8 and TRBJ2-3; TRBD1 matches 7 bases. The CDR3 sequence is 17 residues long. The V gene end was trimmed by 4 bases and the J gene end by 6 bases; junction bases not matched to a gene: 16. From germline, CDR1 is SGHVS and CDR2 FQNEAQ. Here the CDR3 DNA reads TGTGCCAGCAGCTCCGAGGGACAGTGGAAGACAGGGGATACGCAGTATTTT. Translating gives CASSSEGQWKTGDTQYF.